This is a list of T cell receptor beta chains from one sample in a study of OX40 agonist ivuxolimab in advanced cancers. Only in-frame clones appear in the TCRdb table, and some are missing; sequencing was by immunoSEQ multiplex PCR. The data contain approximately 20,000 clones, nearly 70% of them singletons. The sample was CD4+ or CD8+ T cells sorted from blood, taken in a trial of the OX40 agonist ivuxolimab. The receptors were gathered from an adult with an advanced solid tumor such as melanoma, head and neck, liver or kidney cancer. Each CDR3 is given with its conserved first and last residue. Each record gives: clone size, V gene, D gene, J gene, CDR3 DNA, CDR3 protein. D genes are given only for firm matches. Clone size is given for some rows only: seen once, a few or many times, or a class if the clone is expanded.

>many|TRBV28|-|TRBJ1-1
TGTGCCAGCACCCCATGGGGGATGAACACTGAAGCTTTCTTT
CASTPWGMNTEAFF
>-|TRBV7-9|-|TRBJ2-3
TGTGCCAGCGGGAGTAGCACAGATACGCAGTATTTT
CASGSSTDTQYF
>-|TRBV19|-|TRBJ2-5
TGTGCCAGTAGTATTTCTATTTTGGAGACCCAGTACTTC
CASSISILETQYF
>few|TRBV7-9|-|TRBJ2-1
TGTGCCAGCAGCCCATTAATGGCTGGGACCAGTAATGAGCAGTTCTTC
CASSPLMAGTSNEQFF
>-|TRBV7-6|-|TRBJ1-1
TGTGCCAGCAGCTTAGCCCCTGAAGCTTTCTTT
CASSLAPEAFF
>-|TRBV25-1|-|TRBJ1-1
TGTGCCAGCAGGAGCGTTTCAGGCCTGGGGACTGAAGCTTTCTTT
CASRSVSGLGTEAFF
>-|TRBV29-1|-|TRBJ2-7
TGCAGCGTAGTCCCGAGGACAGCAGGTTCCTCCTACGAGCAGTACTTC
CSVVPRTAGSSYEQYF
>-|TRBV6-6|-|TRBJ2-7
TGTGCCAGCAGTCCCACGGACTCCTACGAGCAGTACTTC
CASSPTDSYEQYF
>-|TRBV7-9|TRBD2|TRBJ2-7
TGTGCCAGCAGCCTGACTAGCGGGAGAAACGAGCAGTACTTC
CASSLTSGRNEQYF
>-|TRBV28|-|TRBJ2-7
TGTGCCAGCAGTTTTAGCTCATACGAGCAGTACTTC
CASSFSSYEQYF
>-|TRBV5-1|TRBD1|TRBJ2-3
TGCGCCAGCAGCTTAGGACAGGGGGGCACAGATACGCAGTATTTT
CASSLGQGGTDTQYF
>-|TRBV6-5|-|TRBJ2-7
TGTGCCAGCAGTTACTCGCCGGGCAGGCCTTCCTACGAGCAGTACTTC
CASSYSPGRPSYEQYF
>-|TRBV19|TRBD2|TRBJ2-3
TGTGCCAGTAGTGACCGGGGGGGCACAGATACGCAGTATTTT
CASSDRGGTDTQYF
>-|TRBV6-6|TRBD1|TRBJ1-2
TGTGCCAGCAGTTCCGCAGGGGGTTCACGCTATGGCTACACCTTC
CASSSAGGSRYGYTF
>few|TRBV6-1|-|TRBJ1-4
TGTGCCAGCAGCGAAAAATATCAGGATGAAAAACTGTTTTTT
CASSEKYQDEKLFF
>few|TRBV7-8|-|TRBJ2-7
TGTGCCAGCAGCTTAGAGGGGGGCGGCTACGAGCAGTACTTC
CASSLEGGGYEQYF
>few|TRBV6-1|-|TRBJ2-1
TGTGCCAGCAGCCGGGACTTAAGCTCCTACAATGAGCAGTTCTTC
CASSRDLSSYNEQFF
>once|TRBV6-5|-|TRBJ1-4
TGTGCCAGCACCCCCGGGGGGACTAATGAAAAACTGTTTTTT
CASTPGGTNEKLFF
>-|TRBV6-6|TRBD1|TRBJ1-5
TGTGCCAGCAGATTATTAGACAGGGCGGATCAGCCCCAGCATTTT
CASRLLDRADQPQHF
>-|TRBV28|-|TRBJ2-3
TGTGCCAGCGTCCCTGTTGGGTTTGGGACAGATACGCAGTATTTT
CASVPVGFGTDTQYF
>-|TRBV7-9|-|TRBJ2-3
TGTGCCAGCAGCCTAGGGGACGACACAGATACGCAGTATTTT
CASSLGDDTDTQYF
>once|TRBV6-5|TRBD2|TRBJ2-1
TGTGCCAGCAGTTACTTAGGGACTAGCGCCACCAATGAGCAGTTCTTC
CASSYLGTSATNEQFF
>-|TRBV9|TRBD2|TRBJ2-1
TGTGCCAGCAGCGCGGGGACTAGCGGGGGGCTAGACAATGAGCAGTTCTTC
CASSAGTSGGLDNEQFF
>-|TRBV19|-|TRBJ2-7
TGTGCCAGTAGTTTGTGGGACTCCTACGAGCAGTACTTC
CASSLWDSYEQYF
>-|TRBV28|-|TRBJ2-5
TGTGCCAGCAGTTCTCTAACCCCCGCGGGCCCTACGGAGACCCAGTACTTC
CASSSLTPAGPTETQYF
>-|TRBV5-5|TRBD1|TRBJ2-7
TGTGCCAGCAGCGGGGACAGGGGATTCTACGAGCAGTACTTC
CASSGDRGFYEQYF
>-|TRBV7-8|TRBD2|TRBJ2-1
TGTGCCAGCAGCTTAGTTCGAGGACTAGCGGGGGGGATTTACAATGAGCAGTTCTTC
CASSLVRGLAGGIYNEQFF
>-|TRBV27|TRBD1|TRBJ1-2
TGTGCCAGCAGTAAGGACAGGGGTGCCGGTGGCTACACCTTC
CASSKDRGAGGYTF
>-|TRBV19|-|TRBJ2-1
TGTGCCAGTAGTATCTACTTCTCCTCCTACAATGAGCAGTTCTTC
CASSIYFSSYNEQFF
>-|TRBV7-9|TRBD2|TRBJ2-2
TGTGCCAGCAGCCCGGGACTACCCACCGGGGAGCTGTTTTTT
CASSPGLPTGELFF
>-|TRBV11-3|TRBD1|TRBJ2-5
TGTGCCAGCAGCTTAGTTTGTGACAGGGGGCGGGGAGAGACCCAGTACTTC
CASSLVCDRGRGETQYF
>few|TRBV28|TRBD2|TRBJ2-7
TGTGCCAGCATGCGGGGGATCGACTACGAGCAGTACTTC
CASMRGIDYEQYF
>-|TRBV28|-|TRBJ2-7
TGTGCCAGCAGTTTAGTCGGTGCGGAGGACGAGCAGTACTTC
CASSLVGAEDEQYF
>-|TRBV11-2|-|TRBJ2-1
TGTGCCAGCAGCTTATTGAGGACTCCACATGAGCAGTTCTTC
CASSLLRTPHEQFF
>-|TRBV4-1|-|TRBJ2-1
TGCGCCAGCAGCCAAGAAGTTAGTAGCGTCGGCTCCAAAGAGCAGTTCTTC
CASSQEVSSVGSKEQFF
>-|TRBV6-6|-|TRBJ1-1
TGTGCCAGCAGAAAAGATCCGGAAGCTTTCTTT
CASRKDPEAFF
>medium-sized|TRBV7-9|-|TRBJ2-7
TGTGCCAGCAGCTTAGGGGTCTACGAGCAGTACTTC
CASSLGVYEQYF
>-|TRBV6-5|TRBD1|TRBJ1-5
TGTGCCAGCAGTTTGGGGACAGGGTATCAGCCCCAGCATTTT
CASSLGTGYQPQHF
>few|TRBV28|TRBD1|TRBJ1-5
TGTGCCAGCAGTCCACGACGGACAGGGGTTCGGGGCAATCAGCCCCAGCATTTT
CASSPRRTGVRGNQPQHF
>-|TRBV9|-|TRBJ2-5
TGTGCCAGCAGCGAGGGGGGGACCCCGCGGGGGACCCAGTACTTC
CASSEGGTPRGTQYF
>-|TRBV27|-|TRBJ1-6
TGTGCCAGCAGCCTTACCCCGGAGGCAGCAAAGGTTTTGGATTCACCCCTCCACTTT
CASSLTPEAAKVLDSPLHF
>few|TRBV6-5|-|TRBJ1-2
TGTGCCAGCAGTAGGACAGAAAACTATGGCTACACCTTC
CASSRTENYGYTF
>-|TRBV14|-|TRBJ1-3
TGTGCCAGCAGCCCCCTGACGGGGGATACTGGAAACACCATATATTTT
CASSPLTGDTGNTIYF
>-|TRBV2|TRBD1|TRBJ1-2
TGTGCCAGCAGTGAAGGGCAGGGGGCGCATGGCTACACCTTC
CASSEGQGAHGYTF
>-|TRBV6-6|-|TRBJ2-2
TGTGCCAGCAGTTACTGGGGACTCAGAACCGGGGAGCTGTTTTTT
CASSYWGLRTGELFF
>-|TRBV6-6|-|TRBJ2-5
TGTGCCAGCAGTTACTATCAGGGTAGTTGGGAGACCCAGTACTTC
CASSYYQGSWETQYF
>-|TRBV28|TRBD1|TRBJ2-1
TGTGCCAGCAGTTCAAAACAGGGGGGTAATGAGCAGTTCTTC
CASSSKQGGNEQFF
>-|TRBV5-4|-|TRBJ2-7
TGTGCCAGCAGCTTGGAAACGGGACTCCAGTCCGGCGAGCAGTACTTC
CASSLETGLQSGEQYF
>-|TRBV18|-|TRBJ1-5
TGTGCCAGCTCACCGGAGGGTCAGCCCCAGCATTTT
CASSPEGQPQHF
>-|TRBV25-1|-|TRBJ1-1
TGTGCCAGCAGTGAAGATGGCGATACTGAAGCTTTCTTT
CASSEDGDTEAFF
>-|TRBV14|-|TRBJ2-3
TGTGCCAGCAGCCCCCGGGACTTTACCACAGATACGCAGTATTTT
CASSPRDFTTDTQYF